This is a list of T cell receptor beta chains from one sample in a study of T cells in Graves' hyperthyroidism and ophthalmopathy. TCRdb itself ran the multiplex PCR reads through MiXCR, one entry per CDR3 protein. Seen here are hundreds of thousands of distinct CDR3 sequences, under 30% observed once, and the top ten hold approximately 30%. Source material: blood. These receptors were taken from a man aged 35 to 55 with Graves' hyperthyroidism that later progressed to Graves' ophthalmopathy. CDR3s include the opening cysteine and the closing phenylalanine or tryptophan. D genes are given only for firm matches.

length: 15; J: TRBJ2-5; D: TRBD2; V: TRBV6-2/TRBV6-3; CDR3: CASSSTTSGTETQYF
length: 13; J: TRBJ2-6; D: NA; V: TRBV6-5; CDR3: CASSLAGANVLTF
length: 14; J: TRBJ2-5; D: NA; V: TRBV7-9; CDR3: CASSHRNTEETQYF
length: 14; J: TRBJ1-1; D: NA; V: TRBV5-1; CDR3: CASSLRGELTEAFF
length: 13; J: TRBJ1-2; D: NA; V: TRBV4-2; CDR3: CASSHRGVLGYTF
length: 15; J: TRBJ1-3; D: NA; V: TRBV20-1; CDR3: CSARTDTSTGNTIYF
length: 15; J: TRBJ2-7; D: NA; V: TRBV6-2/TRBV6-3; CDR3: CASSSPRDNPYEQYF
length: 16; J: TRBJ2-6; D: NA; V: TRBV11-2; CDR3: CASSFSFGSGANVLTF
length: 13; J: TRBJ2-5; D: NA; V: TRBV20-1; CDR3: CSARDPSQETQYF
length: 22; J: TRBJ1-5; D: NA; V: TRBV24-1; CDR3: CATSVRSVEPDTGYYSNQPQHF
length: 15; J: TRBJ2-7; D: TRBD2; V: TRBV28; CDR3: CASSLLISGSYEQYF
length: 14; J: TRBJ1-2; D: TRBD1; V: TRBV5-6; CDR3: CASSSTGTGAFYTF
length: 14; J: TRBJ2-5; D: NA; V: TRBV7-8; CDR3: CASSGSTWGETQYF
length: 16; J: TRBJ1-2; D: NA; V: TRBV20-1; CDR3: CSARDGGRAGGYGYTF
length: 14; J: TRBJ2-5; D: TRBD2; V: TRBV6-1; CDR3: CASTRAGEEKTQYF
length: 12; J: TRBJ1-5; D: NA; V: TRBV29-1; CDR3: CSVVESNQPQHF
length: 14; J: TRBJ1-3; D: NA; V: TRBV6-5; CDR3: CASSLAGTGNTIYF
length: 13; J: TRBJ1-2; D: NA; V: TRBV24-1; CDR3: CATSDRQGYGYTF
length: 15; J: TRBJ1-1; D: NA; V: TRBV7-9; CDR3: CASSLGAGVNTEAFF
length: 13; J: TRBJ2-7; D: TRBD2; V: TRBV6-1; CDR3: CASIGLAGYEQYF
length: 15; J: TRBJ2-2; D: NA; V: TRBV24-1; CDR3: CATSDLVGSAGELFF
length: 13; J: TRBJ2-7; D: TRBD2; V: TRBV20-1; CDR3: CSATLAVTYEQYF
length: 14; J: TRBJ1-4; D: NA; V: TRBV10-3; CDR3: CAISEDTVGEKLFF
length: 16; J: TRBJ1-5; D: NA; V: TRBV12-3/TRBV12-4; CDR3: CASSLWVAPGNQPQHF
length: 15; J: TRBJ2-2; D: NA; V: TRBV5-8; CDR3: CASRPGHSNTGELFF
length: 11; J: TRBJ2-2; D: NA; V: TRBV24-1; CDR3: CATAGTGELFF
length: 15; J: TRBJ1-3; D: TRBD1; V: TRBV19; CDR3: CASSTRQGASDTIYF
length: 16; J: TRBJ1-1; D: NA; V: TRBV6-5; CDR3: CASSYSLAGLNTEAFF
length: 15; J: TRBJ1-5; D: NA; V: TRBV6-1; CDR3: CASSPDNISNQPQHF
length: 15; J: TRBJ1-1; D: TRBD1; V: TRBV28; CDR3: CASRLRTGGNTEAFF
length: 16; J: TRBJ2-2; D: TRBD2; V: TRBV9; CDR3: CASSPTSGSYTGELFF
length: 14; J: TRBJ1-5; D: NA; V: TRBV5-1; CDR3: CASSLEGSAQPQHF
length: 17; J: TRBJ2-2; D: NA; V: TRBV4-2; CDR3: CASSQEGPGAGTGELFF
length: 19; J: TRBJ2-2; D: TRBD2; V: TRBV28; CDR3: CASSSPRLAGGLNTGELFF
length: 12; J: TRBJ1-6; D: NA; V: TRBV29-1; CDR3: CSVTRFRSPLHF
length: 13; J: TRBJ1-1; D: NA; V: TRBV29-1; CDR3: CSVVDGQITEAFF
length: 15; J: TRBJ2-5; D: NA; V: TRBV27; CDR3: CASSPGTRSEETQYF
length: 13; J: TRBJ1-6; D: NA; V: TRBV20-1; CDR3: CSASDGKGSPLHF
length: 16; J: TRBJ2-2; D: NA; V: TRBV5-4; CDR3: CASSFEGRLYSGELFF
length: 13; J: TRBJ2-5; D: TRBD2; V: TRBV10-3; CDR3: CAIKFREGETQYF
length: 15; J: TRBJ2-7; D: NA; V: TRBV29-1; CDR3: CSAESTDPGHYEQYF
length: 15; J: TRBJ2-2; D: NA; V: TRBV5-1; CDR3: CASSLLQDNTGELFF
length: 14; J: TRBJ1-1; D: TRBD1; V: TRBV6-2/TRBV6-3; CDR3: CASSLLGDRGKAFF
length: 14; J: TRBJ2-2; D: NA; V: TRBV19; CDR3: CASTGTQNTGELFF
length: 16; J: TRBJ1-5; D: NA; V: TRBV28; CDR3: CASSPRIRWGNQPQHF
length: 17; J: TRBJ1-5; D: NA; V: TRBV6-4; CDR3: CASSAFKETDSNQPQHF
length: 16; J: TRBJ1-2; D: TRBD1; V: TRBV4-1; CDR3: CASSQKRQGAGYGYTF
length: 12; J: TRBJ1-1; D: NA; V: TRBV12-3/TRBV12-4; CDR3: CASSQSDGEAFF
length: 14; J: TRBJ1-2; D: NA; V: TRBV30; CDR3: CAWSVPGRGYGYTF
length: 15; J: TRBJ2-5; D: TRBD2; V: TRBV7-6; CDR3: CASSLLTGGEETQYF
length: 14; J: TRBJ1-5; D: NA; V: TRBV18; CDR3: CASSPGASNQPQHF
length: 14; J: TRBJ2-7; D: NA; V: TRBV5-1; CDR3: CASSLAGQIYEQYF
length: 14; J: TRBJ2-5; D: TRBD1; V: TRBV30; CDR3: CAWRGTGVSGTQYF
length: 14; J: TRBJ2-7; D: NA; V: TRBV7-3; CDR3: CASSEWTTPYEQYF
length: 13; J: TRBJ1-1; D: NA; V: TRBV29-1; CDR3: CSVSNTLDTEAFF